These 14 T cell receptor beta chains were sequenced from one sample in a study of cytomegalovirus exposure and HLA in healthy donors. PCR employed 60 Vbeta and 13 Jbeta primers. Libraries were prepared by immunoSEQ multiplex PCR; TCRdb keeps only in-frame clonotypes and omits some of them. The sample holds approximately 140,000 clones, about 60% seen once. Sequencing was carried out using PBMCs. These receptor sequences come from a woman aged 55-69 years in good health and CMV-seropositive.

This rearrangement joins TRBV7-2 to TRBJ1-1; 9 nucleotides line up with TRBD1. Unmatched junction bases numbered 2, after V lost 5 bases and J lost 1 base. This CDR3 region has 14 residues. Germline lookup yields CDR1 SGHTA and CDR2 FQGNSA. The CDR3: CASSAQGANTEAFF. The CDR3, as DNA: TGTGCCAGCAGCGCACAGGGGGCGAACACTGAAGCTTTCTTT. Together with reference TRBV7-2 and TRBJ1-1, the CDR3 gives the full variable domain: GAGVSQSPSNKVTEKGKDVELRCDPISGHTALYWYRQSLGQGLEFLIYFQGNSAPDKSGLPSDRFSAERTGGSVSTLTIQRTQQEDSAVYLCASSAQGANTEAFFGQGTRLTVV.

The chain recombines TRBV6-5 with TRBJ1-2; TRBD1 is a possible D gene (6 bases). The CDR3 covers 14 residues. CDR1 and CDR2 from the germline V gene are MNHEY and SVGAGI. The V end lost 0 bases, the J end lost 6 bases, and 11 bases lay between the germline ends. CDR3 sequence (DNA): TGTGCCAGCAGTTACTCGGGGGGGCTAGATGGCTACACCTTC. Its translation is CASSYSGGLDGYTF.

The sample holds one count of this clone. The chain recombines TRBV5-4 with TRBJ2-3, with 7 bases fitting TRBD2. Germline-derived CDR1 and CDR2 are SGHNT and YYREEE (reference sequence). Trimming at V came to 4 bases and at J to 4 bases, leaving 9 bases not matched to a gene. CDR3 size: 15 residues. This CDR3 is CASSLPGGSSDTQYF. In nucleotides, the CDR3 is TGTGCCAGCAGCCTGCCTGGCGGGAGCTCAGATACGCAGTATTTT.

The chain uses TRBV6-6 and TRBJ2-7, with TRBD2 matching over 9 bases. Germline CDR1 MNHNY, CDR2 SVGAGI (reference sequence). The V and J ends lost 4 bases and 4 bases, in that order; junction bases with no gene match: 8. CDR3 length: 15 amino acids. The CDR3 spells CASSSPGLAGYEQYF. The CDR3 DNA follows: TGTGCCAGCAGTTCTCCGGGGCTAGCGGGGTACGAGCAGTACTTC.

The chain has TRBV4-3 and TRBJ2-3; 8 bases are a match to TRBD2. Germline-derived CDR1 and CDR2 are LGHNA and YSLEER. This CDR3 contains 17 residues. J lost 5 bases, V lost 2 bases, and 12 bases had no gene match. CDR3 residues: CASSQREGEEVGDTQYF. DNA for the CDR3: TGCGCCAGCAGCCAACGGGAGGGAGAAGAAGTCGGAGATACGCAGTATTTT.

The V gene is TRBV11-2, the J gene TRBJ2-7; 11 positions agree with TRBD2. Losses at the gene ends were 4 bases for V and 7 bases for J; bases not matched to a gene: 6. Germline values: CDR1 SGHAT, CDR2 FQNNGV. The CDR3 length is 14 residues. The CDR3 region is CASSSGTSGGEQYF. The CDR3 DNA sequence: TGTGCCAGCAGCTCCGGGACTAGCGGAGGAGAGCAGTACTTC.

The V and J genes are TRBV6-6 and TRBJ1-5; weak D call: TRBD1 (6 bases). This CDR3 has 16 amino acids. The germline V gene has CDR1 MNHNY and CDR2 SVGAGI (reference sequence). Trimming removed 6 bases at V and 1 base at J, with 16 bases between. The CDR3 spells CASRPTTGSSNQPQHF. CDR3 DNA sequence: TGTGCCAGCAGACCTACTACAGGGTCCAGCAATCAGCCCCAGCATTTT.

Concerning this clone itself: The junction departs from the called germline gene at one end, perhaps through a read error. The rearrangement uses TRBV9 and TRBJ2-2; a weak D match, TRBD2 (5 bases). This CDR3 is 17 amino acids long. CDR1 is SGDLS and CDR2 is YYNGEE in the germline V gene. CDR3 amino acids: CAGSVVGISANTGELFF. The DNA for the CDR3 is TGTGCCGGCAGCGTAGTAGGTATTAGCGCGAACACCGGGGAGCTGTTTTTT.

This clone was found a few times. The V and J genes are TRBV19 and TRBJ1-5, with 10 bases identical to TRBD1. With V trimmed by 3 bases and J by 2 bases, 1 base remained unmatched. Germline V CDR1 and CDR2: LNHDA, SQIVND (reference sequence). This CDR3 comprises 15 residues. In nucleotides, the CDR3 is TGTGCCAGTAGTATGACAGGGGGCGGCAATCAGCCCCAGCATTTT. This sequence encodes CASSMTGGGNQPQHF.

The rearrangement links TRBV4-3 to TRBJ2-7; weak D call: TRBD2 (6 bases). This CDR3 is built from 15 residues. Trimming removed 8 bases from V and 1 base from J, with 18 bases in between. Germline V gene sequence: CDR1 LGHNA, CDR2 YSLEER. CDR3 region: CASRPPGGLSYEQYF. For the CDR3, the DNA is TGCGCCAGCCGTCCCCCCGGAGGGCTTTCCTACGAGCAGTACTTC.

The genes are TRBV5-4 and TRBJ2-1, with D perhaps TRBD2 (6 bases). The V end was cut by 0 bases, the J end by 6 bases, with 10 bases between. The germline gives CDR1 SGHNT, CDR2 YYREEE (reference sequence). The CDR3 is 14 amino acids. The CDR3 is CASSLELASNEQFF. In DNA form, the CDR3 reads TGTGCCAGCAGCTTGGAACTAGCAAGCAATGAGCAGTTCTTC.

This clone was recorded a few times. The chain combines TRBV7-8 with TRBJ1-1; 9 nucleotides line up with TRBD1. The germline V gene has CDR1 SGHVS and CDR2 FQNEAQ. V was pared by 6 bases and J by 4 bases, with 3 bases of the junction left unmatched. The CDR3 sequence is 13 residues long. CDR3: CASRQTGGTEAFF. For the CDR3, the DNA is TGTGCCAGCAGGCAGACAGGGGGCACTGAAGCTTTCTTT.

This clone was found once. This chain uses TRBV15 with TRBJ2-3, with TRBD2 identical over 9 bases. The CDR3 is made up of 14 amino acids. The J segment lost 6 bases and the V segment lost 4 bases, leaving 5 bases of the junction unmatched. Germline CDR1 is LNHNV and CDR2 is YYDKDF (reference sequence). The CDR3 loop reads CATSIAGVGDTQYF. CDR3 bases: TGTGCCACCAGCATAGCGGGAGTGGGGGATACGCAGTATTTT.

CDR3 in amino acids: CASSDPLAGTDTQYF. Here the CDR3 DNA reads TGTGCCAGCAGCGATCCACTAGCGGGAACAGATACGCAGTATTTT. The chain links TRBV7-3 to TRBJ2-3; 10 bases map to TRBD2. Germline lookup yields CDR1 SGHTA and CDR2 FQGTGA. Losses at the gene ends were 5 bases for V and 3 bases for J; bases not matched to a gene: 5. The CDR3 is 15 amino acids. The full variable domain, rest sourced from reference TRBV7-3 and TRBJ2-3, is GAGVSQTPSNKVTEKGKYVELRCDPISGHTALYWYRQSLGQGPEFLIYFQGTGAADDSGLPNDRFFAVRPEGSVSTLKIQRTERGDSAVYLCASSDPLAGTDTQYFGPGTRLTVL.